The present TCR beta chain was sequenced within a study of graft-versus-host responses after intestinal transplantation. Study-wide context: Transplantation in recipients was multivisceral, liver-intestinal, or isolated intestinal.

Remarks on this clone: Its antigen remains unknown.

Findings and limits, study-wide: After transplant, early declines in HvG clones were associated with peak levels of circulating GvH clones.

V shed 1 base and J shed 0 bases, with 7 bases lying between them. Per germline, CDR1 LGHNT and CDR2 FRNRAP. The CDR3 loop spans 14 amino acids. The assay was immunoSEQ multiplex PCR, and TCRdb's table has in-frame clones only and misses some. This sample has fewer than 90,000 clones, with less than 95% found just once. The V gene is TRBV12-5, the J gene TRBJ2-7; D unresolved. This specimen consisted of unstimulated CD4+ T cells sorted from spleen or lymph node cells, obtained before transplant. The clonotype comes from a human donor who was the organ donor for an intestinal transplant. The CDR3, as DNA: TGTGCTAGTGGTTTGGGCAGGAGCTCCTACGAGCAGTACTTC. Protein sequence: CASGLGRSSYEQYF.